This is a list of T cell receptor beta chains from one sample in a study of cytomegalovirus exposure and HLA in healthy donors. Generated by immunoSEQ multiplex PCR, the TCRdb table keeps only in-frame clones and is missing some. In total, the table holds around 76,000 clones. What was sequenced was PBMCs. The receptors were sampled from a boy younger than 18 in good health and CMV-seronegative. Each CDR3 is given without its conserved first and last residue.

cdr3_aa cdr3_length v_call
ASSPGVSKRTEDF 13 TRBV4-1
AWSKRSDTQY 10 TRBV30
ASSKTTGTGSGYT 13 TRBV27
ASSSRETQY 9 TRBV27
ASSDFLGGRDTEAF 14 TRBV25-1
ASSLGVRGSGNTIY 14 TRBV7-9
ASSLSGVSDNEQF 13 TRBV19
ASSQATGGTNTEAF 14 TRBV18
ASSHPGYNYGYT 12 TRBV4-1
ASSPNRNTEAF 11 TRBV18
ASSYWGAGVGYGYT 14 TRBV5-6
ASSWGTGGDEAF 12 TRBV6-6
ASSPAGSGGMNTGELF 16 TRBV6-4
ASSVARLAGDNEQF 14 TRBV5-1
ATSRSGLAGGFNTGELF 17 TRBV15
ASSLESGTNEKLF 13 TRBV7-9
ASSEKRGNQPQH 12 TRBV2